Listed below are T cell receptor beta chains from one sample, sequenced in a study of regulatory T cells in long-lasting Graves disease. TCRdb ran MiXCR on the multiplex PCR reads and lists one entry per CDR3 protein. Found here are approximately 470,000 distinct CDR3 sequences, less than 25% of them singletons; the top ten hold 7.8%. The source material was peripheral blood mononuclear cells (PBMCs), sampled when the disease was refractory, from a patient treated with antithyroid drugs. Source of these receptors: a female donor with Graves disease. Each CDR3 is given with its conserved first and last residue. D genes are given only for firm matches. Clone size is stated in some rows and not others, as once, few, many or a class when expanded.

J gene | D gene | clone size | V gene | CDR3 DNA | CDR3 protein
TRBJ2-7 | - | few | TRBV6-2/TRBV6-3 | TGTGCCAGCAGTAACCTAGACGGGACAACCTACGAGCAGTACTTC | CASSNLDGTTYEQYF
TRBJ2-7 | - | - | TRBV19 | TGTGCCAGTAGTGATAAACCAGGGCTCTCCTACGAGCAGTACTTC | CASSDKPGLSYEQYF
TRBJ1-4 | - | many | TRBV28 | TGTGCCAGCAGTTTATACCAGACGAATGAAAAACTGTTTTTT | CASSLYQTNEKLFF
TRBJ2-7 | - | - | TRBV5-1 | TGCGCCAGCAGCTCAGGGGTCCGCTACGAGCAGTACTTC | CASSSGVRYEQYF
TRBJ1-2 | - | many | TRBV5-5 | TGTGCCAGCAGCTTTGGATTTGATACTAACTATGGCTACACCTTC | CASSFGFDTNYGYTF
TRBJ1-2 | - | many | TRBV12-3/TRBV12-4 | TGTGCCAGCAGCCCTGGACAGTCCCCCGCTTTC | CASSPGQSPAF
TRBJ2-7 | - | many | TRBV27 | TGTGCCAGTTCCAGCTGGGGGGCGACCTACGAGCAGTACTTC | CASSSWGATYEQYF
TRBJ1-5 | TRBD1 | few | TRBV6-1 | TGTGCCAGCAGCTCCGACAGGGCAAATCAGCCCCAGCATTTT | CASSSDRANQPQHF
TRBJ1-5 | - | - | TRBV18 | TGTGCCAGCTCACCAGTGGCAGGCAATCAGCCCCAGCATTTT | CASSPVAGNQPQHF
TRBJ2-2 | TRBD2 | - | TRBV7-9 | TGTGCCAGCAGCTCCTATCGGACTAGCGAGTCCGGGGAGCTGTTTTTT | CASSSYRTSESGELFF
TRBJ2-2 | - | - | TRBV25-1 | TGTGCCAGCAGTGAATTACAGGGTAACACCGGGGAGCTGTTTTTT | CASSELQGNTGELFF
TRBJ2-5 | - | many | TRBV11-2 | TGTGCCAGCAGCTCCACGACAGCACTTCGACAGACCCAGTACTTC | CASSSTTALRQTQYF
TRBJ1-5 | - | - | TRBV10-3 | TGTGCCATCAGCGAAACAGACGTGCGGCCCCGGCATTTT | CAISETDVRPRHF
TRBJ1-2 | - | many | TRBV28 | TGTGCCAGCAGCCCACTCAGCTATGGCTACACCTTC | CASSPLSYGYTF
TRBJ2-5 | TRBD1 | many | TRBV3-1 | TGTGCCAGCAGCTCGACAGGGGGTGAGACCCAGTACTTC | CASSSTGGETQYF
TRBJ2-7 | - | - | TRBV25-1 | TGTGCCAGCAGTGATTACGGGGGCGCAGGAACCTACGAGCAGTACTTC | CASSDYGGAGTYEQYF
TRBJ2-2 | TRBD1 | many | TRBV28 | TGTGCCAGCAGACCCGACCGGACAGGGTGGGGCGGGGAGCTGTTTTTT | CASRPDRTGWGGELFF
TRBJ1-5 | - | many | TRBV27 | TGTGCCAGCAGTTTATCAAGGGGGAGACAGCCCCAGCATTTT | CASSLSRGRQPQHF
TRBJ1-5 | - | few | TRBV20-1 | TGCAGTGCTTCGACCGGAGGTGGGGGGCCCCAGCATTTT | CSASTGGGGPQHF
TRBJ2-5 | TRBD2 | many | TRBV9 | TGTGCCAGCAGCGTTAGCGGGAGCCAACAAGAGACCCAGTACTTC | CASSVSGSQQETQYF
TRBJ1-4 | TRBD1 | - | TRBV27 | TGTGCCAGCAGGCGAGGGACAGACAATGAAAAACTGTTTTTT | CASRRGTDNEKLFF
TRBJ1-1 | - | few | TRBV5-1 | TGCGCCAGCAGCAATCCAGGTGTCACTGAAGCTTTCTTT | CASSNPGVTEAFF
TRBJ2-7 | - | many | TRBV20-1 | TGCAGTGCTAGCCGACCGACGGTCGCCTACGAGCAGTACTTC | CSASRPTVAYEQYF
TRBJ2-5 | - | few | TRBV20-1 | TGCAGTGCTGATAAGACAGACCCTCCGGCCCAGTACTTC | CSADKTDPPAQYF
TRBJ2-7 | - | - | TRBV10-3 | TGTGCCATCAGGGATTCCTACGAGCAGTACTTC | CAIRDSYEQYF
TRBJ2-3 | TRBD1 | - | TRBV7-3 | TGTGCTAGCAGCCAGGGACAGGGGACAGATACGCAGTATTTT | CASSQGQGTDTQYF